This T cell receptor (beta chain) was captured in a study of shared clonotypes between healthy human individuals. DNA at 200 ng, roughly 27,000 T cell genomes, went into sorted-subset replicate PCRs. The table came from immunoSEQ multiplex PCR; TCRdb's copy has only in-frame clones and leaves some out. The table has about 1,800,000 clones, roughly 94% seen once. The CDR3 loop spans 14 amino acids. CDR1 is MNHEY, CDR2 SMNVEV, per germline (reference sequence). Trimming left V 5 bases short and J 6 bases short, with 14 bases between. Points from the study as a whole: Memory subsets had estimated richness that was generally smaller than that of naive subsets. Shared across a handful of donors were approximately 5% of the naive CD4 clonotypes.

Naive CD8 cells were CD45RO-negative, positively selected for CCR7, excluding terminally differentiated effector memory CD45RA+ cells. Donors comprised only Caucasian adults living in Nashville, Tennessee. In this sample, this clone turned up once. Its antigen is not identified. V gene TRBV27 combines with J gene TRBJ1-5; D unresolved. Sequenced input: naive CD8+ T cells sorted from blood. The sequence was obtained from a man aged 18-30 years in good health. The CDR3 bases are TGTGCCAGCAGTGCACCCCCCAGGTTTCAGCCCCAGCATTTT. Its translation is CASSAPPRFQPQHF.